This passage covers 13 T cell receptor beta chains from one sample sequenced in a study of blood T cell repertoires in COVID-19. Data came from immunoSEQ multiplex PCR; TCRdb stores just in-frame clones and leaves some out. The sample contains 140,000 to 150,000 clones, over 70% of which appear only once. Sequenced material: peripheral blood. The source is a man aged 55 to 70 with active or convalescent COVID-19.

The rearrangement links TRBV25-1 to TRBJ1-2, with D perhaps matching TRBD1 (6 bases). Looked up from germline, CDR1 is MGHDK and CDR2 is SYGVNS. The ends were cut back, 10 bases at V and 4 bases at J, with 10 bases in the middle. This CDR3 comprises 11 residues. DNA of the CDR3: TGTGCCACCCGGACAGCCTATGGCTACACCTTC. It encodes CATRTAYGYTF.

This chain uses TRBV9 with TRBJ2-1; a possible D gene is TRBD2 (6 bases). This CDR3 is built from 14 residues. V was clipped by 1 base and J by 6 bases, with 11 bases between them. Looked up from germline, CDR1 is SGDLS and CDR2 is YYNGEE. The CDR3 loop reads CASSVNFGSNEQFF. CDR3 sequence (DNA): TGTGCCAGCAGCGTAAACTTCGGGAGCAATGAGCAGTTCTTC. The full variable domain, completed using reference TRBV9 and TRBJ2-1, is DSGVTQTPKHLITATGQRVTLRCSPRSGDLSVYWYQQSLDQGLQFLIQYYNGEERAKGNILERFSAQQFPDLHSELNLSSLELGDSALYFCASSVNFGSNEQFFGPGTRLTVL.

The gene calls are TRBV5-1 and TRBJ2-5; tentatively, D is TRBD2 (5 bases). V dropped 2 bases and J dropped 2 bases, with 7 bases sitting between them. The CDR3 consists of 13 residues. Germline-derived CDR1 and CDR2 are SGHRS and YFSETQ. The CDR3 DNA reads as TGCGCCAGCAGCTTCGGGAAGCAAGAGACCCAGTACTTC. It translates to CASSFGKQETQYF.

This chain links TRBV4-1 with TRBJ1-6; TRBD1 might be the D (5 bases). In germline, CDR1 is MGHRA, CDR2 YSYEKL. V lost 1 base and J lost 6, with 13 bases in between. CDR3 length equals 16 residues. CDR3 coding DNA: TGCGCCAGCAGCCAAGCCTCCCGGACAAGTAATTCACCCCTCCACTTT. Translation: CASSQASRTSNSPLHF.

The chain uses TRBV7-9 and TRBJ2-1; 7 nucleotides line up with TRBD1. V trimming: 1 base; J trimming: 8 bases; junction bases outside the gene matches: 8. The CDR3 extends over 15 amino acids. Germline V lookup: CDR1 SEHNR, CDR2 FQNEAQ (reference sequence). DNA of the CDR3: TGTGCCAGCAGCTTAGTAGGGGGCGAGTTCGATGAGCAGTTCTTC. Protein product: CASSLVGGEFDEQFF.

V usage is TRBV27 and J usage is TRBJ2-3, with D possibly being TRBD1 (6 bases). The length of the CDR3 is 14 residues. The germline V gene encodes CDR1 MNHEY and CDR2 SMNVEV (reference sequence). V lost 6 bases and J lost 6, with 16 bases in between. The CDR3 nucleotides are TGTGCCAGCAGCAACGACAGGAACTGGGATACGCAGTATTTT. This translates into CASSNDRNWDTQYF.

J is TRBJ2-7 and V is TRBV3-1 (or the pseudogene TRBV3-2); tentatively, D is TRBD1 (5 bases). In germline, CDR1 is LGHDT, CDR2 YNNKEL (reference sequence). The V end was cut by 2 bases, the J end by 2 bases, with 10 bases between. CDR3 length equals 14 residues. CDR3 nucleotides: TGTGCCAGCAGCCAAAGGGGAAAAACCTACGAGCAGTACTTC. Amino acid sequence: CASSQRGKTYEQYF.

The chain has TRBV6-5 and TRBJ1-4; possible D gene TRBD1, 5 bases. Germline CDR1 MNHEY, CDR2 SVGAGI. Trimming shortened V by 1 base and J by 6 bases, and 9 bases separated the two germline ends. The CDR3 length is 14 residues. The CDR3: CASSYYRGHEKLFF. CDR3 DNA sequence: TGTGCCAGCAGTTACTATAGGGGCCATGAAAAACTGTTTTTT.

This sequence joins TRBV18 and TRBJ1-5; D is possibly TRBD1 (6 bases). The CDR3 has 18 residues. Trimming took 4 bases from V and 0 from J, leaving 19 bases between them. CDR1 KGHSH and CDR2 LQKENI come from the germline V gene. This CDR3 is CASSRGTRAAYSNQPQHF. The CDR3 DNA reads TGTGCCAGCTCACGAGGGACAAGGGCCGCCTATAGCAATCAGCCCCAGCATTTT. The whole variable domain, remainder taken from reference TRBV18 and TRBJ1-5, is NAGVMQNPRHLVRRRGQEARLRCSPMKGHSHVYWYRQLPEEGLKFMVYLQKENIIDESGMPKERFSAEFPKEGPSILRIQQVVRGDSAAYFCASSRGTRAAYSNQPQHFGDGTRLSIL.

The chain has TRBV5-1 and TRBJ1-4; no clear D gene. V lost 0 bases to trimming and J lost 7 bases, with 13 bases between them. CDR1 is SGHRS, CDR2 YFSETQ, per germline. CDR3 length: 15 residues. The CDR3 reads CASSLALDGLEKLFF. The CDR3 bases are TGCGCCAGCAGCTTGGCCCTGGACGGACTTGAAAAACTGTTTTTT.

The chain is built from TRBV28 and TRBJ2-7, with 7 bases aligning to TRBD2. Germline V gene sequence: CDR1 MDHEN, CDR2 SYDVKM. The ends lost 5 bases at V and 4 bases at J; junction bases unmatched: 20. This CDR3 has 18 residues. The chain's CDR3 is CASSLSPGLGSSEYEQYF. The CDR3 DNA is TGTGCCAGCAGTCTATCCCCCGGACTAGGAAGTTCTGAGTACGAGCAGTACTTC.

V usage is TRBV18 and J usage is TRBJ2-3; D might be TRBD2 (6 bases). The CDR3 is 15 amino acids. V lost 6 bases and J 2 bases, leaving 15 bases between the germline ends. Per the germline V gene, CDR1 is KGHSH and CDR2 is LQKENI. CDR3 region: CASSRSGADTDTQYF. In DNA, the CDR3 is TGTGCCAGCTCGCGCTCGGGAGCCGACACAGATACGCAGTATTTT.

J is TRBJ2-1 and V is TRBV9; D remains ambiguous. CDR1 and CDR2 from the germline V gene are SGDLS and YYNGEE. The V end lost 0 bases, the J end lost 1 base, and 11 bases lay between the germline ends. The CDR3 is 16 residues long. CDR3 DNA: TGTGCCAGCAGCGTAGATGTCAGGATGTCCTACAATGAGCAGTTCTTC. Translation gives CASSVDVRMSYNEQFF.